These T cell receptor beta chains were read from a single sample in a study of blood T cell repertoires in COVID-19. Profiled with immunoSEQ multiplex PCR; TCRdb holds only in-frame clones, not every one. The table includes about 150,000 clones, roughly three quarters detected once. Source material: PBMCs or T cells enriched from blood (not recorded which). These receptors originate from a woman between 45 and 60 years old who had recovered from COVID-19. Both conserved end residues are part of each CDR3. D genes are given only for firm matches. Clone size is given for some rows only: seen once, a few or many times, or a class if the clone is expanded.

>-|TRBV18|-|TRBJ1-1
TGTGCCAGCTCACCAGAACAGGGACTGAACACTGAAGCTTTCTTT
CASSPEQGLNTEAFF
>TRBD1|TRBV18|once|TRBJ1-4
TGTGCCAGCTCACCCCGACAGGGTGGGGAAAAACTGTTTTTT
CASSPRQGGEKLFF
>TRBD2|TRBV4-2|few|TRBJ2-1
TGTGCCAGCAGCCAAGAGGGTCTAGCGGGGGGCTCATTGGGGGCTGAGCAGTTCTTC
CASSQEGLAGGSLGAEQFF
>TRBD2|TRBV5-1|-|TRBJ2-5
TGCGCCAGCAGCCTCGGACTAGCCAGCCTCCAAGAGACCCAGTACTTC
CASSLGLASLQETQYF
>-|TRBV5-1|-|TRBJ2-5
TGCGCCAGCAGCTTGGCCGGCTCCTCAGGGGAGACCCAGTACTTC
CASSLAGSSGETQYF
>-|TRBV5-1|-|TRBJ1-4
TGCGCCAGCTCCCCCCTGCGGGGTGGCGGAACTAATGAAAAACTGTTTTTT
CASSPLRGGGTNEKLFF
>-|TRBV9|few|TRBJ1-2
TGTGCCAGCAGCGTAGCCTACTCCGGCTACACCTTC
CASSVAYSGYTF
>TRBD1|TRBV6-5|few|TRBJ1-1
TGTGCCAGCAGAGTTAAGACCAGGGGGCACACTGAAGCTTTCTTT
CASRVKTRGHTEAFF
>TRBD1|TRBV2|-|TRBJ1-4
TGTGCCAGCAGATTCAACAGGGGCGACATTTCAACTAATGAAAAACTGTTTTTT
CASRFNRGDISTNEKLFF
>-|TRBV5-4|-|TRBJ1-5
TGTGCCAGCAGCTTGCAGGGCAATCAGCCCCAGCATTTT
CASSLQGNQPQHF
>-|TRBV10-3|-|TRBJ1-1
TGTGCCATCAGTGAGTCGGAGGGGAGCACTGAAGCTTTCTTT
CAISESEGSTEAFF
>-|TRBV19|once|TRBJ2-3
TGTGCCGTAGAGGGCAGCACAGATACGCAGTATTTT
CAVEGSTDTQYF
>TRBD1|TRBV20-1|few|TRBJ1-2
TGCAGTGCTAGTTGGGGTTTGACAGGGCCTAACTATGGCTACACCTTC
CSASWGLTGPNYGYTF
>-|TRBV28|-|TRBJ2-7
TGTGCCAGCAACCTACAACAACAGGCCTACGAGCAGTACTTC
CASNLQQQAYEQYF
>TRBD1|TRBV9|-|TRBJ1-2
TGTGCCAGCAGCGACCGACAGGGCCCCTATGGCTACACCTTC
CASSDRQGPYGYTF
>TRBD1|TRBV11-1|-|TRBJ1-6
TGTGCCAGCAGCCCCGACAGGGTTACACCCCTCCACTTT
CASSPDRVTPLHF
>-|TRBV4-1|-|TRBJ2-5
TGCGCCAGCAGCCAAGGGTTTAGGGGGGAGACCCAGTACTTC
CASSQGFRGETQYF
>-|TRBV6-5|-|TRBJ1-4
TGTGCCAGCAGTTACTTAGCCGGGACATTGGGAGAAAAACTGTTTTTT
CASSYLAGTLGEKLFF
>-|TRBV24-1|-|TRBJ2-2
TGTGCCACCGAGAACCCCGGGGTGAACACCGGGGAGCTGTTTTTT
CATENPGVNTGELFF
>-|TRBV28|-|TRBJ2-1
-
CASSPFGPGRNEQFF
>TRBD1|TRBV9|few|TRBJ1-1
TGTGCCAGCAGCGTAGATGGACAGGGGACTGAAGCTTTCTTT
CASSVDGQGTEAFF
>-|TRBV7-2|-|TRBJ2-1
TGTGCCAGCAGCTTAGATAACTACCGGAGGGATGAGCAGTTCTTC
CASSLDNYRRDEQFF
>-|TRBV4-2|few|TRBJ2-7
TGTGCCAGCAGCCAAGATAGAACAGACTACGAGCAGTACTTC
CASSQDRTDYEQYF
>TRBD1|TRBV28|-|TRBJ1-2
TGTGCCAGCAGCAACCAAGGGGACAGGGGAGGCTATGGCTACACCTTC
CASSNQGDRGGYGYTF
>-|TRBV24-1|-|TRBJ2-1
TGTGCCACCAGTGACCAAACCAGGCTGTCCTACAATGAGCAGTTCTTC
CATSDQTRLSYNEQFF
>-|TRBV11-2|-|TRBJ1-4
TGTGCCAGCAGCTTCGACAGGTTAACTAATGAAAAACTGTTTTTT
CASSFDRLTNEKLFF
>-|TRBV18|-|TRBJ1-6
TGTGCCAGCTCAGAACAGGAGATTTCACCCCTCCACTTT
CASSEQEISPLHF
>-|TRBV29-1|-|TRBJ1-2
TGCAGCGTTGATGCAGGGGATGGCTACACCTTC
CSVDAGDGYTF
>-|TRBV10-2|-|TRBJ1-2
TGCGCCAGCAGTGACGCAATCCGGGGCTACACCTTC
CASSDAIRGYTF
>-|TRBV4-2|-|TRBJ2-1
TGTGCCAGCAGCCCCTCAGACTACCGCTCCTACAATGAGCAGTTCTTC
CASSPSDYRSYNEQFF
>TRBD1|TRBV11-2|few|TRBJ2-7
TGTGCCAGCAGCTTAGTATCAGGACAGGCCTACGAGCAGTACTTC
CASSLVSGQAYEQYF
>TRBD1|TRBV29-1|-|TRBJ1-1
TGCAGCGACTCACAAGGGACAGCGACTGAAGCTTTCTTT
CSDSQGTATEAFF
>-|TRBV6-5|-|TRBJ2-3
TGTGCCAGCCTAGACGGAGATACGCAGTATTTT
CASLDGDTQYF
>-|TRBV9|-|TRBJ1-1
TGTGCCAGCAGCGTAAGCCCTGAAGCTTTCTTT
CASSVSPEAFF
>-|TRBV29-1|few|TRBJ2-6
TGCAGCGTTCGGGGGATCTCTGGGGCCAACGTCCTGACTTTC
CSVRGISGANVLTF
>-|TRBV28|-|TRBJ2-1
TGTGCCAGCAGTTTGAACAGCGGGCAGTTCTTC
CASSLNSGQFF
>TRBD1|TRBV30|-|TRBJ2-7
TGTGCCTGGAGTCGAGGGACAGGGCTACGCGAGCAGTACTTC
CAWSRGTGLREQYF
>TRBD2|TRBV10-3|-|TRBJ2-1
TGTGCCATCAGTACGGACCTAGCGGCTAACAATGAGCAGTTCTTC
CAISTDLAANNEQFF
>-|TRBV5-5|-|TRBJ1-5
TGTGCCAGCAGCCTAGATAGCAATCAGCCCCAGCATTTT
CASSLDSNQPQHF
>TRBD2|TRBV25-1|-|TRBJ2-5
TGTGCCAGCAGGGAAGCGGGGGCGGGCCAAGAGACCCAGTACTTC
CASREAGAGQETQYF
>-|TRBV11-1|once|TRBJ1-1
TGTGCCAGCAGCTTTGCAGGGATGAACACTGAAGCTTTCTTT
CASSFAGMNTEAFF
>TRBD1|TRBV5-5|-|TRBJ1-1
TGTGCCAGCAGCTTTGTGGACAGGGAAGCTTTCTTT
CASSFVDREAFF
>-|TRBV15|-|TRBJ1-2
TGTGCCACCAGCAGAGAAGGGGTTAACTATGGCTACACCTTC
CATSREGVNYGYTF
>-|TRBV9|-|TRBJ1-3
TGTGCCAGCAGCCCCCGGACATCAGCTGGAAACACCATATATTTT
CASSPRTSAGNTIYF
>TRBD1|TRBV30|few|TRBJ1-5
TGTGCCTGGGGGGGACAGGGGGCCCAGCATTTT
CAWGGQGAQHF
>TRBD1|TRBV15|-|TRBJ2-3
TGTGCCGCAGCCCGGGACAGGGTCACAGATACGCAGTATTTT
CAAARDRVTDTQYF
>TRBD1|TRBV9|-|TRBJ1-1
TGTGCCAGCAAACCGACAGGGTTGGATACTGAAGCTTTCTTT
CASKPTGLDTEAFF
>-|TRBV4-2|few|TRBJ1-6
TGTGCCAGCAGCCAAGATGGGGCTTCACCCCTCCACTTT
CASSQDGASPLHF
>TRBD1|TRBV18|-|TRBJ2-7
TGTGCCAGCTCACTGGGACAGGGGGGTTACGAGCAGTACTTC
CASSLGQGGYEQYF
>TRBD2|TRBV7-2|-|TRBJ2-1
TGTGCCAGCAGCTTTAAACCTAGCGGCCACAATGAGCAGTTCTTC
CASSFKPSGHNEQFF